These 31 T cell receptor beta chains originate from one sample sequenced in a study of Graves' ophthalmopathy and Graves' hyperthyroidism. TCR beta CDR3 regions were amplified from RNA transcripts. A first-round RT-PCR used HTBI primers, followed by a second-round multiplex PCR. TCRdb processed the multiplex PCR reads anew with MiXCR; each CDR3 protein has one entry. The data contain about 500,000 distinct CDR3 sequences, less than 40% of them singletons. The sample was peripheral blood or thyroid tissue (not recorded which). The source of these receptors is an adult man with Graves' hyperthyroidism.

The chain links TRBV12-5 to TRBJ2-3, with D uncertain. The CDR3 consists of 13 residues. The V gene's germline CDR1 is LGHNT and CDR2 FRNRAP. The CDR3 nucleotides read TGTGCCAGCACGTGGGCTAGCACAGATACGCAGTATTTT. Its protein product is CASTWASTDTQYF.

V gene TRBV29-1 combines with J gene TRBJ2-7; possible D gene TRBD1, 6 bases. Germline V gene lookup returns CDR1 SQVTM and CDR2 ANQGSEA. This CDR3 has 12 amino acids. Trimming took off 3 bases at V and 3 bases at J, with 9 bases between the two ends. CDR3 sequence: CSVDTGNYEQYF. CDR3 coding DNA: TGCAGCGTTGACACAGGGAACTACGAGCAGTACTTC.

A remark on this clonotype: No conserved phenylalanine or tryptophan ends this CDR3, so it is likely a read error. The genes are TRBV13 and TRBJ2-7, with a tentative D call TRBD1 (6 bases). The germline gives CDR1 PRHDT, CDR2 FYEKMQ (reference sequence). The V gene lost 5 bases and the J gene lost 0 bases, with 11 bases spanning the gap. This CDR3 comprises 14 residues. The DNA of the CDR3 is TGTGCCAGCAGCCCTGGGGGACACTCCTACGAGCAGTACCTC. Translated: CASSPGGHSYEQYL.

Here the CDR3 DNA reads TGCAGCGGGCGGGCAGGGGTGGGAGAGACCCAGTACTTC. This gives the protein CSGRAGVGETQYF. This chain joins TRBV29-1 and TRBJ2-5, with D possibly matching TRBD1 (6 bases). Germline V gene data show CDR1 as SQVTM and CDR2 as ANQGSEA. The CDR3 has 13 residues. V lost 7 bases and J lost 4, with 16 bases in between.

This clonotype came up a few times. The CDR3 DNA reads TGTGCCAGCAGTGAAGCTCGGGGTAGGACAGATCAGCCCCAGCATTTT. Translating gives CASSEARGRTDQPQHF. The chain is built from TRBV6-1 and TRBJ1-5; possibly TRBD1 for D (6 bases). Germline loops: CDR1 MNHNS, CDR2 SASEGT. The CDR3 extends over 16 amino acids. Trimming cost V 0 bases and J 5 bases, with 14 bases left between them.

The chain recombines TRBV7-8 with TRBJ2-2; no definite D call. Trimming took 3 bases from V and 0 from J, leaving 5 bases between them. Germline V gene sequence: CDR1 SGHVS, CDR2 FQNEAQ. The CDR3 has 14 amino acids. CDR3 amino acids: CASSFRANTGELFF. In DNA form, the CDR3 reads TGTGCCAGCAGCTTTAGGGCGAACACCGGGGAGCTGTTTTTT. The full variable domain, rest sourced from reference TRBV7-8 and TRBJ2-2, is GAGVSQSPRYKVAKRGQDVALRCDPISGHVSLFWYQQALGQGPEFLTYFQNEAQLDKSGLPSDRFFAERPEGSVSTLKIQRTQQEDSAVYLCASSFRANTGELFFGEGSRLTVL.

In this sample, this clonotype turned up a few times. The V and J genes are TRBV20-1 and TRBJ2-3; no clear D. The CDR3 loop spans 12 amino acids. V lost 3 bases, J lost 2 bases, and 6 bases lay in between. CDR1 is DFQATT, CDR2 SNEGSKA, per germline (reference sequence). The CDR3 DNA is TGCAGTGCTAGGGGATCCACAGATACGCAGTATTTT. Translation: CSARGSTDTQYF.

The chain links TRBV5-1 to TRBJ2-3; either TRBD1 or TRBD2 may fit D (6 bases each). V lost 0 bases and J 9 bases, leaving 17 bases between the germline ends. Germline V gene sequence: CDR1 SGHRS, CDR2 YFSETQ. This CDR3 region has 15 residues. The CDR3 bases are TGCGCCAGCAGCTTGGTGGGGGGCGACTCGGCAACGCAGTATTTT. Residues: CASSLVGGDSATQYF.

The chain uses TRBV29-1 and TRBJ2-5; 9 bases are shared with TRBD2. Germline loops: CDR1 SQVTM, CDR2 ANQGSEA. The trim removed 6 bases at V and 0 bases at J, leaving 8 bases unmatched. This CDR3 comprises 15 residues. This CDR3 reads CSVASSGTNQETQYF. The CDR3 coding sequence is TGCAGCGTGGCCTCTAGCGGGACGAACCAAGAGACCCAGTACTTC.

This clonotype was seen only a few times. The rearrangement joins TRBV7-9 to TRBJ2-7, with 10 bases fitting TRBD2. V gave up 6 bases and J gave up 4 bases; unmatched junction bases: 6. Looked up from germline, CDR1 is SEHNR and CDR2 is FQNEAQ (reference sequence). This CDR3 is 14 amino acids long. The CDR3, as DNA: TGTGCCAGCAGTTCCGGACTAGCGGAATACGAGCAGTACTTC. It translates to CASSSGLAEYEQYF.

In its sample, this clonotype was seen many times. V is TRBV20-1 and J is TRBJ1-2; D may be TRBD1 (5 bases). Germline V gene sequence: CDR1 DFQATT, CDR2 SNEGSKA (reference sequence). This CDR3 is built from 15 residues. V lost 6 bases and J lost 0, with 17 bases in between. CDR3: CSAWDGTAANYGYTF. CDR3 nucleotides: TGCAGTGCGTGGGACGGAACCGCTGCTAACTATGGCTACACCTTC.

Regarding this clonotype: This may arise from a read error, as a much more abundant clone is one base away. CDR3 protein: CASSLAGGENTGELVF. The CDR3 nucleotides are TGTGCCAGCAGCTTAGCGGGAGGCGAGAACACCGGGGAGCTGGTTTTT. This chain joins TRBV7-9 and TRBJ2-2; perhaps TRBD2 as D (6 bases). The CDR3 consists of 16 residues. Germline assignment: CDR1 SEHNR and CDR2 FQNEAQ (reference sequence).

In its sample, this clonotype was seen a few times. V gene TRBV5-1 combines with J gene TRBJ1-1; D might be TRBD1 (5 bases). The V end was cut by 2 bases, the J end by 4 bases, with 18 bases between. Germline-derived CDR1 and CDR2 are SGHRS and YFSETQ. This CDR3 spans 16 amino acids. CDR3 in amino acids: CASSLRGADQGTEAFF. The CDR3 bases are TGCGCCAGCAGCTTACGGGGTGCCGACCAGGGCACTGAAGCTTTCTTT.

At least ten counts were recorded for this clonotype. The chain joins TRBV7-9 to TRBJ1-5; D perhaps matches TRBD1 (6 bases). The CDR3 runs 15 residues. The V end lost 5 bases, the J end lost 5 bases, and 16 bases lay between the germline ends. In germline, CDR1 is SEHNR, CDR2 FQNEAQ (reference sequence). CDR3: CASSPNGQNDQPQHF. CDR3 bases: TGTGCCAGCAGCCCGAACGGACAGAACGATCAGCCCCAGCATTTT.

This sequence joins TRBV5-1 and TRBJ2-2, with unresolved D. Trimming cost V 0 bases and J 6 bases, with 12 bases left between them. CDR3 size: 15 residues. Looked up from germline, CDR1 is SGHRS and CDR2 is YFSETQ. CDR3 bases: TGCGCCAGCAGCTTGGATGCCCGGTCGGCCGGGGAGCTGTTTTTT. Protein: CASSLDARSAGELFF.

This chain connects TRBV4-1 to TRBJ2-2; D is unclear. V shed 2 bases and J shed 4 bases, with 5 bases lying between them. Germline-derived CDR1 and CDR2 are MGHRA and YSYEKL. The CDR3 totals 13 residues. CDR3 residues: CASSQRFTGELFF. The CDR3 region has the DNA TGCGCCAGCAGCCAAAGGTTCACCGGGGAGCTGTTTTTT.

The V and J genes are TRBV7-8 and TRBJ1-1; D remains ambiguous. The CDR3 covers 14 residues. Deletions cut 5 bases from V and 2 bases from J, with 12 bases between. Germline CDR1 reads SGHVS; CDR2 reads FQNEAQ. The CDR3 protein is CASSQQRINTEAFF. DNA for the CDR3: TGTGCCAGCAGCCAGCAGAGAATTAACACTGAAGCTTTCTTT. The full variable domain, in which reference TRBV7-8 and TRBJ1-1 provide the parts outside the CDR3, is GAGVSQSPRYKVAKRGQDVALRCDPISGHVSLFWYQQALGQGPEFLTYFQNEAQLDKSGLPSDRFFAERPEGSVSTLKIQRTQQEDSAVYLCASSQQRINTEAFFGQGTRLTVV.

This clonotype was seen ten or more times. The CDR3 protein is CASSEGDRLNTEAFF. In DNA, the CDR3 is TGCGCCAGCAGCGAAGGGGACAGGCTGAACACTGAAGCTTTCTTT. The chain carries TRBV4-1 and TRBJ1-1; TRBD1 matches 8 bases. The germline gives CDR1 MGHRA, CDR2 YSYEKL. The length of the CDR3 is 15 residues. V shed 5 bases and J 0 bases; nucleotides not matched to a gene: 5.

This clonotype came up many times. This chain's CDR3 is CSARRQGSKEQYF. Here the CDR3 DNA reads TGCAGTGCTAGAAGACAGGGTTCTAAGGAGCAGTACTTC. The gene calls are TRBV20-1 and TRBJ2-7; TRBD1 agrees at 7 bases. The CDR3 has 13 residues. Germline V gene sequence: CDR1 DFQATT, CDR2 SNEGSKA (reference sequence). V lost 2 bases, J lost 7 bases, and 8 bases stayed unmatched.

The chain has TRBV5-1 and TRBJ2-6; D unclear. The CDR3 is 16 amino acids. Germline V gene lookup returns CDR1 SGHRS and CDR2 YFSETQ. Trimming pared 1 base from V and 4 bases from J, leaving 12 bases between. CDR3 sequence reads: CASSLKGAAGANVLTF. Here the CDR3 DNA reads TGCGCCAGCAGCTTGAAGGGCGCGGCGGGGGCCAACGTCCTGACTTTC. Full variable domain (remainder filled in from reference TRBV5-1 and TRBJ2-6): KAGVTQTPRYLIKTRGQQVTLSCSPISGHRSVSWYQQTPGQGLQFLFEYFSETQRNKGNFPGRFSGRQFSNSRSEMNVSTLELGDSALYLCASSLKGAAGANVLTFGAGSRLTVL.

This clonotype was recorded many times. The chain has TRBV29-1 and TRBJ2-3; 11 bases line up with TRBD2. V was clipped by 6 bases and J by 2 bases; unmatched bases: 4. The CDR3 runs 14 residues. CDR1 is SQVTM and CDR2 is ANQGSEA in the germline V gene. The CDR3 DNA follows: TGCAGCGTCCGACTAGCGGGGTACACAGATACGCAGTATTTT. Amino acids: CSVRLAGYTDTQYF.

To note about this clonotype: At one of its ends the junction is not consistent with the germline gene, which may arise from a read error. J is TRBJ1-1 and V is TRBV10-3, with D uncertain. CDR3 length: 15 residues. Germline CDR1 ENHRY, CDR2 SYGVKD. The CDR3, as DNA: TGTGCCACCAGTGCGGGCCAGACCGGGGACACTGAAGCTTTCTTT. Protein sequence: CATSAGQTGDTEAFF.

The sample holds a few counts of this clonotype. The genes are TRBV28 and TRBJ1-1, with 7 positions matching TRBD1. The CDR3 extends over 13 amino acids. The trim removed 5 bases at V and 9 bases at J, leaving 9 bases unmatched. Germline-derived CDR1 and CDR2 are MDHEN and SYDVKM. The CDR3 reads CASSTQLTGQAFF. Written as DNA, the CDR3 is TGTGCCAGCAGTACCCAACTGACAGGGCAAGCTTTCTTT.

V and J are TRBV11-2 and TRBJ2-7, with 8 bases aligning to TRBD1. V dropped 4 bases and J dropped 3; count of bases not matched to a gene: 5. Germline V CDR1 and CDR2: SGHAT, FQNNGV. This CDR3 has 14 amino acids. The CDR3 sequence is CASSYSDRDYEQYF. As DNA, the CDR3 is TGTGCCAGCAGCTATTCGGACAGGGACTACGAGCAGTACTTC.

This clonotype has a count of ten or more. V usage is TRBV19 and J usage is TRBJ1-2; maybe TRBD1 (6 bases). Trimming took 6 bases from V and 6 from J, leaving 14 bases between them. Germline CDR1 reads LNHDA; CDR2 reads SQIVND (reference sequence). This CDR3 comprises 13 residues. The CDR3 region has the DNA TGTGCCAGTAGGGACAGCCCAAAAGATGGCTACACCTTC. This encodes CASRDSPKDGYTF.

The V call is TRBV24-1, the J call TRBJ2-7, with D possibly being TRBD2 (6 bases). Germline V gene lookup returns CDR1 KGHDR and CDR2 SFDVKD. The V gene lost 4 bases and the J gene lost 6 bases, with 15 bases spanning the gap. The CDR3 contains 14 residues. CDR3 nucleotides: TGTGCCACCAGTGACCCCTTTGAGCGGGCCGAGCAGTACTTC. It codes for CATSDPFERAEQYF.

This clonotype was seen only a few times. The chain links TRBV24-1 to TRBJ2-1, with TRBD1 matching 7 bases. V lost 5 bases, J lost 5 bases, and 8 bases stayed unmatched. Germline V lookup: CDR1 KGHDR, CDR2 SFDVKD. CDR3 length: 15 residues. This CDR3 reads CATSAGRDRHNEQFF. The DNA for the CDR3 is TGTGCCACCAGTGCAGGCCGGGACAGACACAATGAGCAGTTCTTC.

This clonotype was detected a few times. CDR3 loop: CASRTGGDATEAFF. The CDR3 coding sequence is TGCGCCAGCAGGACAGGGGGCGACGCCACTGAAGCTTTCTTT. J is TRBJ1-1 and V is TRBV5-1; the match to TRBD1 covers 10 bases. The length of the CDR3 is 14 residues. Trimming cost V 5 bases and J 4 bases; bases outside gene matches: 5. From germline, CDR1 is SGHRS and CDR2 YFSETQ.

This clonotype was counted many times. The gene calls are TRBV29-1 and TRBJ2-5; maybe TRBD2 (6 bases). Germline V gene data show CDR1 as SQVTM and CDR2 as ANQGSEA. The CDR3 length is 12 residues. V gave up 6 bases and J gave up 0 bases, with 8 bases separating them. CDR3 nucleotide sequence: TGCAGCGTATTAGCGGACCAAGAGACCCAGTACTTC. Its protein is CSVLADQETQYF.

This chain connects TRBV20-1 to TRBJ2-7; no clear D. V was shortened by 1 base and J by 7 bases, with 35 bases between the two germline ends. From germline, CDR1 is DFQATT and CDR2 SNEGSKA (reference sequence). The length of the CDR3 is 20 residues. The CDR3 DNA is TGCAGTGCTAGAGGCGGTAGCAATCAGCCCCTCTTAATGACTGTCTTTGAGCAGTACTTC. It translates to CSARGGSNQPLLMTVFEQYF.

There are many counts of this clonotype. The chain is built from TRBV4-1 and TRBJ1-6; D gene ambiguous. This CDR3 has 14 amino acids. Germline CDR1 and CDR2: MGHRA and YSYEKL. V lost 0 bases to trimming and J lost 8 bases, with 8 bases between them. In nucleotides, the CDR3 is TGCGCCAGCAGCCAAGATCTGTCCTATTCACCCCTCCACTTT. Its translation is CASSQDLSYSPLHF.